Below are 21 T cell receptor beta chains sequenced from a single sample in a study of blood T cell repertoires in COVID-19. The repertoire was sequenced with immunoSEQ multiplex PCR; TCRdb's copy has only in-frame clones and lacks some. The top ten clones hold 2.5% to 3.5% of a sample with about 360,000 clones, around 87% of them seen once. The sequenced sample consisted of peripheral blood. These receptors were taken from a human donor in a cohort sampled during active COVID-19.

The V and J genes are TRBV5-8 and TRBJ2-7; perhaps TRBD2 as D (6 bases). From germline, CDR1 is SGHTS and CDR2 YDEGEE. The V end lost 1 base, the J end lost 2 bases, and 16 bases lay between the germline ends. This CDR3 comprises 16 residues. CDR3 in amino acids: CASSLPEGRRTYEQYF. The CDR3 DNA reads TGTGCCAGCAGCTTGCCGGAGGGCCGGAGGACCTACGAGCAGTACTTC.

The chain has TRBV5-4 and TRBJ2-1, with a weak D call TRBD1 (6 bases). The ends were cut back, 4 bases at V and 2 bases at J, with 13 bases in the middle. The germline gives CDR1 SGHNT, CDR2 YYREEE (reference sequence). This CDR3 is built from 15 residues. The CDR3 nucleotides read TGTGCCAGCAGCCGCGACAGGCCAACCTACAATGAGCAGTTCTTC. This sequence encodes CASSRDRPTYNEQFF.

CDR3 residues: CASSRGPYGYTF. For the CDR3, the DNA is TGTGCCAGCAGCAGGGGGCCATACGGCTACACCTTC. The chain couples TRBV3-1 (or the pseudogene TRBV3-2) to TRBJ1-2; 7 nucleotides line up with TRBD1. This CDR3 region has 12 residues. CDR1 is LGHDT, CDR2 YNNKEL, per germline (reference sequence). V shed 5 bases, J shed 8 bases, and the junction held 5 bases outside the gene matches.

The J gene is TRBJ1-2, the V gene TRBV7-8; maybe TRBD1 (6 bases). The germline V and J ends were trimmed by 5 bases and 4 bases, with 14 bases remaining between them. This CDR3 is built from 14 residues. Germline V lookup: CDR1 SGHVS, CDR2 FQNEAQ. DNA for the CDR3: TGTGCCAGCAGCCCCGGCGGACAGACCTATGGCTACACCTTC. It specifies CASSPGGQTYGYTF.

This clone was seen only once. V usage is TRBV7-6 and J usage is TRBJ1-5, with D maybe TRBD1 (6 bases). Germline V gene data show CDR1 as SGHVS and CDR2 as FNYEAQ. Trimming shortened V by 3 bases and J by 0 bases, and 15 bases separated the two germline ends. The CDR3 length is 17 residues. DNA of the CDR3: TGTGCCAGCAGCTTGGGGGCTGGGCAATATAGCAATCAGCCCCAGCATTTT. Its protein is CASSLGAGQYSNQPQHF.

The chain carries TRBV7-9 and TRBJ2-1; 13 positions match TRBD2. After removal of 5 bases from V and 10 bases from J, the junction contained 17 bases not matched to a gene. The germline V gene has CDR1 SEHNR and CDR2 FQNEAQ (reference sequence). CDR3 length: 18 residues. CDR3 coding DNA: TGTGCCAGCAGCGCCGGGACTAGCGGGATTGAGGTCTTAGGGGAGCAGTTCTTC. Translating it yields CASSAGTSGIEVLGEQFF. The whole variable domain, remainder taken from reference TRBV7-9 and TRBJ2-1, is DTGVSQNPRHKITKRGQNVTFRCDPISEHNRLYWYRQTLGQGPEFLTYFQNEAQLEKSRLLSDRFSAERPKGSFSTLEIQRTEQGDSAMYLCASSAGTSGIEVLGEQFFGPGTRLTVL.

The chain is built from TRBV5-1 and TRBJ1-1; 10 bases are a match to TRBD1. With 2 bases clipped from V and 7 bases from J, the junction kept 11 bases outside the gene matches. Germline V lookup: CDR1 SGHRS, CDR2 YFSETQ. This CDR3 is built from 16 residues. The CDR3, as DNA: TGCGCCAGCAGCTTCGGACAGGGGGGGCTCTCGCTTGAAGCTTTCTTT. Encoded protein: CASSFGQGGLSLEAFF.

This sequence joins TRBV7-2 and TRBJ2-1, with 11 bases aligning to TRBD2. The germline CDR1 and CDR2 sequences are SGHTA and FQGNSA. This CDR3 region has 14 residues. V was clipped by 6 bases and J by 8 bases; unmatched bases: 6. CDR3 nucleotides: TGTGCCAGCAGTAGCGGGAGGGCCGCGGATGAGCAGTTCTTC. This codes for CASSSGRAADEQFF.

The rearrangement joins TRBV9 to TRBJ2-3, with 8 bases matching TRBD2. Germline V gene sequence: CDR1 SGDLS, CDR2 YYNGEE. This CDR3 is 14 amino acids long. Unmatched junction bases numbered 5, after V lost 0 bases and J lost 8 bases. This chain's CDR3 is CASSVEGTRGTQYF. The CDR3 bases are TGTGCCAGCAGCGTAGAGGGGACTAGGGGTACGCAGTATTTT. Based on the CDR3 plus reference TRBV9 and TRBJ2-3, the full variable domain is DSGVTQTPKHLITATGQRVTLRCSPRSGDLSVYWYQQSLDQGLQFLIQYYNGEERAKGNILERFSAQQFPDLHSELNLSSLELGDSALYFCASSVEGTRGTQYFGPGTRLTVL.

The chain employs TRBV13 and TRBJ2-5; 16 bases are a match to TRBD2. The CDR3 is made up of 17 amino acids. CDR1 is PRHDT and CDR2 is FYEKMQ in the germline V gene (reference sequence). J was trimmed by 4 bases and V by 5 bases; bases with no gene match: 7. CDR3 sequence: CASSPGTSGGARETQYF. The CDR3, as DNA: TGTGCCAGCAGCCCGGGGACTAGCGGGGGGGCCAGAGAGACCCAGTACTTC.

This sequence joins TRBV4-1 and TRBJ2-2; maybe TRBD1 (8 bases). V dropped 4 bases and J dropped 6 bases, with 18 bases sitting between them. This CDR3 comprises 16 residues. Germline-derived CDR1 and CDR2 are MGHRA and YSYEKL. This CDR3 reads CASSPGQGGMAGELFF. CDR3 nucleotide sequence: TGCGCCAGCAGCCCCGGACAGGGAGGGATGGCCGGGGAGCTGTTTTTT.

J is TRBJ1-1 and V is TRBV12-3 or TRBV12-4; 10 nucleotides align to TRBD1. The CDR3 is made up of 13 amino acids. Trimming at V came to 7 bases and at J to 2 bases, leaving 1 base not matched to a gene. In DNA form, the CDR3 reads TGTGCCAGCACGACAGGGGGCAACACTGAAGCTTTCTTT. It encodes CASTTGGNTEAFF.

V gene TRBV28 combines with J gene TRBJ1-6; D unresolved. The CDR3 totals 12 residues. Germline-derived CDR1 and CDR2 are MDHEN and SYDVKM. V was trimmed by 6 bases and J by 8 bases, leaving 8 bases between them. Here the CDR3 reads CASSPGYSPLHF. In DNA form, the CDR3 reads TGTGCCAGCAGCCCAGGTTATTCACCCCTCCACTTT.

V and J are TRBV28 and TRBJ2-7; weak D call: TRBD2 (7 bases). Germline CDR1 MDHEN, CDR2 SYDVKM. V shed 3 bases and J shed 7 bases, with 16 bases lying between them. The CDR3 spans 14 residues. The CDR3 DNA reads TGTGCCAGCAGTTTTAGGGAGGGGGGTCGAGAGCAGTACTTC. Its protein is CASSFREGGREQYF.

V and J are TRBV7-3 and TRBJ1-1; D call uncertain. Germline CDR1 is SGHTA and CDR2 is FQGTGA. CDR3 length: 16 residues. Trimming pared 1 base from V and 1 base from J, leaving 13 bases between. The CDR3 sequence: CASSLRAPGSNTEAFF. For the CDR3, the DNA is TGTGCCAGCAGCTTAAGGGCGCCGGGGTCGAACACTGAAGCTTTCTTT.

The chain employs TRBV9 and TRBJ2-3; unclear D gene. This CDR3 contains 14 residues. The V gene lost 2 bases and the J gene lost 1 base, with 8 bases spanning the gap. Germline values: CDR1 SGDLS, CDR2 YYNGEE. The CDR3: CASSVSPGTDTQYF. In DNA, the CDR3 is TGTGCCAGCAGCGTGAGTCCCGGCACAGATACGCAGTATTTT.

The gene calls are TRBV5-1 and TRBJ2-2, with 10 bases that match TRBD2. The CDR3 runs to 16 residues. The J segment lost 1 base and the V segment lost 4 bases, leaving 4 bases of the junction unmatched. The germline gives CDR1 SGHRS, CDR2 YFSETQ. CDR3 bases: TGCGCCAGCAGCCCCGGACTAGCGGAGAACACCGGGGAGCTGTTTTTT. This codes for CASSPGLAENTGELFF.

This clone was picked up one time. J is TRBJ1-6 and V is TRBV29-1; TRBD1 is a possible D gene (6 bases). Per the germline V gene, CDR1 is SQVTM and CDR2 is ANQGSEA. The CDR3 extends over 12 amino acids. The V end was cut by 6 bases, the J end by 8 bases, with 11 bases between. Written as DNA, the CDR3 is TGCAGCGTCGCAGAGGGGGATTCACCCCTCCACTTT. Translating it yields CSVAEGDSPLHF.

V usage is TRBV4-1 and J usage is TRBJ2-7; D not resolved. The CDR3 loop spans 14 amino acids. Germline CDR1 MGHRA, CDR2 YSYEKL. V gave up 2 bases and J gave up 2 bases, with 10 bases separating them. This CDR3 reads CASSQLPGTYEQYF. For the CDR3, the DNA is TGCGCCAGCAGCCAACTGCCAGGTACCTACGAGCAGTACTTC.

CDR3 nucleotides: TGCGCCAGCAGCTTGCAGGGCCCCCTATGGGGCTACACCTTC. Its protein product is CASSLQGPLWGYTF. The chain has TRBV5-1 and TRBJ1-2, with a possible D match to TRBD1 (5 bases). Germline loops: CDR1 SGHRS, CDR2 YFSETQ. Trimming left V 1 base short and J 8 bases short, with 15 bases between. The CDR3 covers 14 residues.

The chain recombines TRBV10-3 with TRBJ2-1, with TRBD2 matching over 9 bases. With 4 bases clipped from V and 4 bases from J, the junction kept 14 bases outside the gene matches. The germline V gene encodes CDR1 ENHRY and CDR2 SYGVKD. The CDR3 totals 18 residues. DNA for the CDR3: TGTGCCATCAGTGGTTTCGGCGCTAGCGGGACGCTTTACAATGAGCAGTTCTTC. It yields the protein CAISGFGASGTLYNEQFF.